This entry features one T cell receptor (beta chain) sequence. This entry belongs to a study of shared clonotypes between healthy human individuals. The CDR3 spans 15 residues. The V and J ends lost 2 bases and 7 bases respectively, with 15 bases between them. Germline assignment: CDR1 SGHRS and CDR2 YFSETQ. Profiled with immunoSEQ multiplex PCR; TCRdb holds only in-frame clones, not every one. The sample records under 1,100,000 clones, about 76% being singletons. The sequenced material came from memory CD4+ T cells sorted from blood. Subset described: CD45RA-negative fraction. This chain joins TRBV5-1 and TRBJ2-2; TRBD2 is a possible D gene (5 bases). This receptor was taken from a man aged 18 to 30 in good health. The CDR3 spells CASSFARGTIGELFF. The CDR3 coding sequence is TGCGCCAGCAGCTTTGCTCGGGGTACTATCGGGGAGCTGTTTTTT.